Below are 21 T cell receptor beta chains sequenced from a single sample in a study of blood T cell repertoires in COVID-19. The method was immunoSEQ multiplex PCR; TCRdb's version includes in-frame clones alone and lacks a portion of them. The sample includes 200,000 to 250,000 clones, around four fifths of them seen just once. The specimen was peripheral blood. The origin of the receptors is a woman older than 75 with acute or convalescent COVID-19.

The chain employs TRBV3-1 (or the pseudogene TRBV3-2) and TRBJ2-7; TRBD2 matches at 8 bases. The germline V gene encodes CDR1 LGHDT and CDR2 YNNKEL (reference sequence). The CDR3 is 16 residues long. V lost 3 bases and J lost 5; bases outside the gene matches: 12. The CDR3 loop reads CASSQGLSGGSNEQYF. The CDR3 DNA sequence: TGTGCCAGCAGCCAGGGGCTTTCGGGAGGGTCGAACGAGCAGTACTTC.

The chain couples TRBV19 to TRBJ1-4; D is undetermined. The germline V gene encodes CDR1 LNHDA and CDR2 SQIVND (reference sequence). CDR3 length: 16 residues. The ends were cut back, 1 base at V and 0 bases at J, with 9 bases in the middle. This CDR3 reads CASSIVAVATNEKLFF. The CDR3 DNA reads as TGTGCCAGTAGTATAGTGGCCGTTGCAACTAATGAAAAACTGTTTTTT.

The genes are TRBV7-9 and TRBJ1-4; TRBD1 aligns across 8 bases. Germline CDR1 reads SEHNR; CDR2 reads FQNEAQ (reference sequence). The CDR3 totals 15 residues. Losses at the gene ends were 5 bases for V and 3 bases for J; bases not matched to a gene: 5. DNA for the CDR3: TGTGCCAGCAGCCAAGGACAGGGTCCTAATGAAAAACTGTTTTTT. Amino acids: CASSQGQGPNEKLFF. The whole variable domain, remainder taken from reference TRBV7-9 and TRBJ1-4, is DTGVSQNPRHKITKRGQNVTFRCDPISEHNRLYWYRQTLGQGPEFLTYFQNEAQLEKSRLLSDRFSAERPKGSFSTLEIQRTEQGDSAMYLCASSQGQGPNEKLFFGSGTQLSVL.

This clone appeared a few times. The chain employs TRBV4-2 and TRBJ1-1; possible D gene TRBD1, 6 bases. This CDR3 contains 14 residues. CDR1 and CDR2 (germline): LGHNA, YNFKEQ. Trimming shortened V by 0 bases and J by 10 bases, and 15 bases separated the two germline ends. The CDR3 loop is CASSQDPGEGRAFF. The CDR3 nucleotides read TGTGCCAGCAGCCAAGATCCAGGGGAGGGTAGAGCTTTCTTT.

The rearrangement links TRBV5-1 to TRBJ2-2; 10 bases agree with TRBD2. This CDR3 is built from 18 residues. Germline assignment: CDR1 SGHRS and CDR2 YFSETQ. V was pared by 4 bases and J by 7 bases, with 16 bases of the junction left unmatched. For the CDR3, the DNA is TGCGCCAGCAGCACCGACAGTTACAGCGGGAGGGCCGACGGGGAGCTGTTTTTT. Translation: CASSTDSYSGRADGELFF. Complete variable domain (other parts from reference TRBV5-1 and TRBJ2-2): KAGVTQTPRYLIKTRGQQVTLSCSPISGHRSVSWYQQTPGQGLQFLFEYFSETQRNKGNFPGRFSGRQFSNSRSEMNVSTLELGDSALYLCASSTDSYSGRADGELFFGEGSRLTVL.

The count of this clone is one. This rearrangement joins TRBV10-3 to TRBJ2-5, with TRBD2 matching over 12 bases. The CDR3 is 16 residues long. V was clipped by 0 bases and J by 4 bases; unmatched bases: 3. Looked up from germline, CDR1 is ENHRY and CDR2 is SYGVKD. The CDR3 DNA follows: TGTGCCATCAGTGAGTCGACTAGCGGGGGCGTAGAGACCCAGTACTTC. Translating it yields CAISESTSGGVETQYF.

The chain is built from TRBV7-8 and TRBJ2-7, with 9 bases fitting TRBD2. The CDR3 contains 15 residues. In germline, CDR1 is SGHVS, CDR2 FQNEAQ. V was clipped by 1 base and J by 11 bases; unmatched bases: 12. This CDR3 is CASSLDELAGSRKYF. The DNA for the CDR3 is TGTGCCAGCAGCTTAGATGAGCTAGCGGGATCGCGCAAGTACTTC.

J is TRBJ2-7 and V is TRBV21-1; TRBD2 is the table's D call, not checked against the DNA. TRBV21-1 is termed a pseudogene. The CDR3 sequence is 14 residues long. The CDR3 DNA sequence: TGTGCCACAACGCTAGCGGGGCTTCTCTACGAGCAGTACTTC. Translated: CATTLAGLLYEQYF.

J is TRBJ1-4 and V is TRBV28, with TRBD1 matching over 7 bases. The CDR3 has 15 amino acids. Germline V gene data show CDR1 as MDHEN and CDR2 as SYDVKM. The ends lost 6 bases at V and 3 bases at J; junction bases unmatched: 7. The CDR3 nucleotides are TGTGCCAGCAGCGCGAAGGGGGCTTCTAATGAAAAACTGTTTTTT. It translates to CASSAKGASNEKLFF. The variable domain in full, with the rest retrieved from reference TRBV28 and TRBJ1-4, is DVKVTQSSRYLVKRTGEKVFLECVQDMDHENMFWYRQDPGLGLRLIYFSYDVKMKEKGDIPEGYSVSREKKERFSLILESASTNQTSMYLCASSAKGASNEKLFFGSGTQLSVL.

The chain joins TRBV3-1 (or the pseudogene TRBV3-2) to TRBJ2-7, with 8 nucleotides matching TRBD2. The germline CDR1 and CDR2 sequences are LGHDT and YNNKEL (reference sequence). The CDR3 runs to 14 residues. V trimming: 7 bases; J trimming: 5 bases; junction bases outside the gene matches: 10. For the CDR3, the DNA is TGTGCCAGCACCCGTCGGGGGGGGCAAAACGAGCAGTACTTC. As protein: CASTRRGGQNEQYF.

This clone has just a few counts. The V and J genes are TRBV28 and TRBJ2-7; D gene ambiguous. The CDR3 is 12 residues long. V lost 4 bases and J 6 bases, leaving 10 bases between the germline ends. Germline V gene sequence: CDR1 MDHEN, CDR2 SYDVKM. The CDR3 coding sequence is TGTGCCAGCAGTTCCGTGCTAGTCGAGCAGTACTTC. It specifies CASSSVLVEQYF.

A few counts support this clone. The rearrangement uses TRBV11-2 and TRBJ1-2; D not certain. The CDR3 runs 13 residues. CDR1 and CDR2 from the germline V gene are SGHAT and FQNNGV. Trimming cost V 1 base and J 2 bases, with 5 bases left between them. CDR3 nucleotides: TGTGCCAGCAGCTTAGCGGAGAACTATGGCTACACCTTC. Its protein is CASSLAENYGYTF.

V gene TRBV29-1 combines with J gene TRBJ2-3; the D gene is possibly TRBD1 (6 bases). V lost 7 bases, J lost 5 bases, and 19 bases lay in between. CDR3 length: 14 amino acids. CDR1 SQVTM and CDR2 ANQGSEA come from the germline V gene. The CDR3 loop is CSASGTTRGDTQYF. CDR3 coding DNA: TGCAGCGCATCAGGCACCACCAGGGGAGATACGCAGTATTTT.

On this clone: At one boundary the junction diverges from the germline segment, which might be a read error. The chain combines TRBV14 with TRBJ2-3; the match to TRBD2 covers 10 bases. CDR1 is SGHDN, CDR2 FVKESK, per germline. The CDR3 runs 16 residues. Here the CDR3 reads CASSQDLPSSSGSLFF. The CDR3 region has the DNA TGTGCCAGCAGCCAAGATCTTCCTTCGTCTAGCGGGAGCCTATTCTTT.

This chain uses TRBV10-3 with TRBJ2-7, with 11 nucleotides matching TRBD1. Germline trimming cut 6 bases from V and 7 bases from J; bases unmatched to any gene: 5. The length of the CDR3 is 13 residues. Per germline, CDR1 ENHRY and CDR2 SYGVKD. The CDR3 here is CAIRGTGGSEQYF. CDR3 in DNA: TGTGCCATCAGAGGGACAGGGGGAAGTGAGCAGTACTTC.

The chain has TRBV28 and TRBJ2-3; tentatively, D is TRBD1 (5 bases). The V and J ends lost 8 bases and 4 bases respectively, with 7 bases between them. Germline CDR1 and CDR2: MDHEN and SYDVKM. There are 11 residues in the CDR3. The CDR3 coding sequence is TGTGCCAGCGGGGCGGCAGATACGCAGTATTTT. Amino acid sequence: CASGAADTQYF.

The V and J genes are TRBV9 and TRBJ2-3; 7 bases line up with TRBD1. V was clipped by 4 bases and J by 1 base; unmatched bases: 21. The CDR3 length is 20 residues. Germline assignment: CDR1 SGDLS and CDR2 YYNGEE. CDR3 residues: CASSQGTGQYVSRRTDTQYF. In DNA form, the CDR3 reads TGTGCCAGCAGCCAGGGCACGGGACAGTATGTCTCAAGGCGCACAGATACGCAGTATTTT.

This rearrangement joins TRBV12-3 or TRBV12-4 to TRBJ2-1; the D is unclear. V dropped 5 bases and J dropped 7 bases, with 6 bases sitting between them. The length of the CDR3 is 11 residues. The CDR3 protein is CASSLVNEQFF. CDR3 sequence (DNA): TGTGCCAGCAGTCTCGTTAATGAGCAGTTCTTC.

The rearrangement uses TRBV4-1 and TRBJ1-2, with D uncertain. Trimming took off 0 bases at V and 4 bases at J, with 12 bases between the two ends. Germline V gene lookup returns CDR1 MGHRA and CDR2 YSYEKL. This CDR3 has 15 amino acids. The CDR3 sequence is CASSQEGRGAYGYTF. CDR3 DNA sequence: TGCGCCAGCAGCCAAGAAGGACGGGGAGCCTATGGCTACACCTTC.

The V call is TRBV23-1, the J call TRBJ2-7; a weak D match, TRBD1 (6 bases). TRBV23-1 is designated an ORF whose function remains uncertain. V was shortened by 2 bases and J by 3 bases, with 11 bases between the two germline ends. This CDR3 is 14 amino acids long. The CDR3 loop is CASSQPGHYYEQYF. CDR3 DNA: TGCGCCAGCAGTCAACCGGGACACTACTACGAGCAGTACTTC.

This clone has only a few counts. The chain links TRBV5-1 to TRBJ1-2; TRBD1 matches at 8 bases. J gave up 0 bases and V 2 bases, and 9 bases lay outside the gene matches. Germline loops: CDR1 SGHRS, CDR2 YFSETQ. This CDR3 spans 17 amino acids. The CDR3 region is CASSFGGTGQTNYGYTF. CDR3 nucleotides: TGCGCCAGCAGCTTTGGTGGGACAGGCCAAACTAACTATGGCTACACCTTC. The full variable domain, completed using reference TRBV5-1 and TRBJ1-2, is KAGVTQTPRYLIKTRGQQVTLSCSPISGHRSVSWYQQTPGQGLQFLFEYFSETQRNKGNFPGRFSGRQFSNSRSEMNVSTLELGDSALYLCASSFGGTGQTNYGYTFGSGTRLTVV.